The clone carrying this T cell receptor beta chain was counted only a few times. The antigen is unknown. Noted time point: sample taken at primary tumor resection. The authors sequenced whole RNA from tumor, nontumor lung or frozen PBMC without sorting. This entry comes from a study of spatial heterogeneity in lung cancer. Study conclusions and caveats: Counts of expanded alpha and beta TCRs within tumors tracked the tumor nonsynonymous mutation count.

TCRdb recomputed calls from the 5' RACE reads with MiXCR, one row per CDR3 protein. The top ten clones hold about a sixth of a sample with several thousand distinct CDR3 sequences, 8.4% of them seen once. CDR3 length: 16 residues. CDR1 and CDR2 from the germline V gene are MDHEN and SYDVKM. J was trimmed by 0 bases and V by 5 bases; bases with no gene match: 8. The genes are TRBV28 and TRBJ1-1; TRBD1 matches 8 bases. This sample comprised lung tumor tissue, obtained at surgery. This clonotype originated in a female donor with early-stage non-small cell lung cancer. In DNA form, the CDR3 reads TGTGCCAGCAGTCCCACCCCGGGACAGGTGAACACTGAAGCTTTCTTT. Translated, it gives CASSPTPGQVNTEAFF. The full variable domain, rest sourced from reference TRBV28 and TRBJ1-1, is DVKVTQSSRYLVKRTGEKVFLECVQDMDHENMFWYRQDPGLGLRLIYFSYDVKMKEKGDIPEGYSVSREKKERFSLILESASTNQTSMYLCASSPTPGQVNTEAFFGQGTRLTVV.